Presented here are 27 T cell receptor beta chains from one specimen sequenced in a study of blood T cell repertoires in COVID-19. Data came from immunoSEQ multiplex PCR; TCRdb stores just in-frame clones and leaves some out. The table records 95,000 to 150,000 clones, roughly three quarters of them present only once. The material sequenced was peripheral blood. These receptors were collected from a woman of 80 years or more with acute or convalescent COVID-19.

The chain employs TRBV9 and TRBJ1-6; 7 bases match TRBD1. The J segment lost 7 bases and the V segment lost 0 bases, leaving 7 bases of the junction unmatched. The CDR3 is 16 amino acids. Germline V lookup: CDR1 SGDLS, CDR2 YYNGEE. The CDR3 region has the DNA TGTGCCAGCAGCGTAGTAGGGGGCGCGGGGAATTCACCCCTCCACTTT. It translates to CASSVVGGAGNSPLHF.

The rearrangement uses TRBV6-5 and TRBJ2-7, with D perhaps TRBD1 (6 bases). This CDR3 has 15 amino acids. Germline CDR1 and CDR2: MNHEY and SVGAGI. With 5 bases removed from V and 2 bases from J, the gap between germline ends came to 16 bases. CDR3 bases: TGTGCCAGCAGTATCAGTTGGGGGACAACCTACGAGCAGTACTTC. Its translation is CASSISWGTTYEQYF.

CDR3 in DNA: TGTGCCAGCAGTGAAACTTCCGTGAACACCGGGGAGCTGTTTTTT. As protein: CASSETSVNTGELFF. This chain uses TRBV6-1 with TRBJ2-2; D remains unclear. Trimming shortened V by 2 bases and J by 1 base, and 8 bases separated the two germline ends. Germline V gives CDR1 MNHNS, CDR2 SASEGT. The CDR3 spans 15 residues.

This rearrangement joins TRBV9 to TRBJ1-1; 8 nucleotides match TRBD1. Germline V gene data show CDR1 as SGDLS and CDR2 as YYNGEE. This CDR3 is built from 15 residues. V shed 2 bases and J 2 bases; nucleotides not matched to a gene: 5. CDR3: CASSVSGTGNTEAFF. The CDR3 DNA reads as TGTGCCAGCAGCGTCAGCGGGACAGGCAACACTGAAGCTTTCTTT. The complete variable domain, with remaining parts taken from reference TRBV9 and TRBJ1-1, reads DSGVTQTPKHLITATGQRVTLRCSPRSGDLSVYWYQQSLDQGLQFLIQYYNGEERAKGNILERFSAQQFPDLHSELNLSSLELGDSALYFCASSVSGTGNTEAFFGQGTRLTVV.

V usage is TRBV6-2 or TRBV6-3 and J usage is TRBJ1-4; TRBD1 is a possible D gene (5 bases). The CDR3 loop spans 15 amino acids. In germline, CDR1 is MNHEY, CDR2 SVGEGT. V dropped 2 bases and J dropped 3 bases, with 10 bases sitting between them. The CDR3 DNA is TGTGCCAGCAGTTACGCGGGGCAGCCTAATGAAAAACTGTTTTTT. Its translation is CASSYAGQPNEKLFF.

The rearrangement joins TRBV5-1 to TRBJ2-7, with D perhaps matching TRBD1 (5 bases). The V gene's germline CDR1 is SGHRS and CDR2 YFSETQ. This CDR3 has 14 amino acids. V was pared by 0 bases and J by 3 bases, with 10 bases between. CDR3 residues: CASSLAGQDYEQYF. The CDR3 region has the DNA TGCGCCAGCAGCTTGGCCGGACAAGACTACGAGCAGTACTTC.

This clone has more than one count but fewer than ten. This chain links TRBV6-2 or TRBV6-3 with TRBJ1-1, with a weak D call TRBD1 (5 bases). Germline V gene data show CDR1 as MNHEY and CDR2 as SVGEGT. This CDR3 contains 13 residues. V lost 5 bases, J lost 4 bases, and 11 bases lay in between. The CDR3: CASSGTKGTEAFF. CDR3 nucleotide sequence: TGTGCCAGCAGTGGGACTAAGGGCACTGAAGCTTTCTTT.

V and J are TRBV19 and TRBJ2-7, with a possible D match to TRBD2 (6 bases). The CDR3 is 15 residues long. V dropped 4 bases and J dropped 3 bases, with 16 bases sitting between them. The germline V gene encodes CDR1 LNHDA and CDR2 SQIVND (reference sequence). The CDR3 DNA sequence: TGTGCCAGTAGTAACGGGCGAGCGGGCGGCTACGAGCAGTACTTC. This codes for CASSNGRAGGYEQYF.

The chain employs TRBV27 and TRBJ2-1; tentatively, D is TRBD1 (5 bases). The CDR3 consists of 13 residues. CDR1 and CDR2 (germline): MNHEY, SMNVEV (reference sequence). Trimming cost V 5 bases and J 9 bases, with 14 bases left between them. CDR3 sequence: CASSTSTGIEQFF. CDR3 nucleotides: TGTGCCAGCAGTACCTCTACAGGTATTGAGCAGTTCTTC.

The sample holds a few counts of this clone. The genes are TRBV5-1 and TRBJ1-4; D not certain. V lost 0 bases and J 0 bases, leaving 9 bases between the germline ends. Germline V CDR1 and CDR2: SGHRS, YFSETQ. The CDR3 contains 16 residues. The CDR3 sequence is CASSLGAGATNEKLFF. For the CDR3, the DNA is TGCGCCAGCAGCTTGGGGGCCGGTGCAACTAATGAAAAACTGTTTTTT.

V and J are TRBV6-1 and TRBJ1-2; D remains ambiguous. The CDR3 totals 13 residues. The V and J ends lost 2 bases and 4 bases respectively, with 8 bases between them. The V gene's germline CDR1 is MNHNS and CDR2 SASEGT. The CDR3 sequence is CASSEYGSYGYTF. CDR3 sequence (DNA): TGTGCCAGCAGTGAATATGGTAGCTATGGCTACACCTTC.

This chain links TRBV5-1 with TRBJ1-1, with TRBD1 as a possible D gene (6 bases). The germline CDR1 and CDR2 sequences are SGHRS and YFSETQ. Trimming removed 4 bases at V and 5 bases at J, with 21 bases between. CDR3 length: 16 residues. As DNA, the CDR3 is TGCGCCAGCAGCCGGACGGCCGGCATAGGGGGAACTGAAGCTTTCTTT. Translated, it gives CASSRTAGIGGTEAFF.

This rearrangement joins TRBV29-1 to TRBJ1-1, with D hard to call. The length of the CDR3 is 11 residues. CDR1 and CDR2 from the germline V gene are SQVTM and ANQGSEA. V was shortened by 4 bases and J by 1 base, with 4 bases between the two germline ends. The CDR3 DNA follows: TGCAGCGTTGGCAGGAACACTGAAGCTTTCTTT. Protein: CSVGRNTEAFF.

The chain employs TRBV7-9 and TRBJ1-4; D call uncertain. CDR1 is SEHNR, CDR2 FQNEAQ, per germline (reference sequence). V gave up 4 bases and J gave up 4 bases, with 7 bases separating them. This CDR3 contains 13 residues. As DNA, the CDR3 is TGTGCCAGCAGCTCGAGCGGTAATGAAAAACTGTTTTTT. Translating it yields CASSSSGNEKLFF. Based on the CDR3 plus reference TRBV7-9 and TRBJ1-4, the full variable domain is DTGVSQNPRHKITKRGQNVTFRCDPISEHNRLYWYRQTLGQGPEFLTYFQNEAQLEKSRLLSDRFSAERPKGSFSTLEIQRTEQGDSAMYLCASSSSGNEKLFFGSGTQLSVL.

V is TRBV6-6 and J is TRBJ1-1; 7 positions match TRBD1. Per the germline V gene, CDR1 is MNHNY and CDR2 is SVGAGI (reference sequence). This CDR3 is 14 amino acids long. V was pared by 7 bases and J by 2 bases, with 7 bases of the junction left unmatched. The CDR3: CASTPGGGNTEAFF. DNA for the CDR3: TGTGCCAGCACCCCAGGAGGGGGCAACACTGAAGCTTTCTTT.

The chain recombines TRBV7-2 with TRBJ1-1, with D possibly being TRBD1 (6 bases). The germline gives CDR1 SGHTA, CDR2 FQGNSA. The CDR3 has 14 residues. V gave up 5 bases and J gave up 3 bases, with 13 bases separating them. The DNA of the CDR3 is TGTGCCAGCAGCCCTATGCACAGGGACACTGAAGCTTTCTTT. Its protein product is CASSPMHRDTEAFF.

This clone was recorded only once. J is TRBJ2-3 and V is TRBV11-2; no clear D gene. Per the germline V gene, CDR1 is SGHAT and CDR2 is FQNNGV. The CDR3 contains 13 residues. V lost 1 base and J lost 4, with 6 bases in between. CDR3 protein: CASSLVGADTQYF. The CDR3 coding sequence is TGTGCCAGCAGCTTAGTGGGCGCAGATACGCAGTATTTT.

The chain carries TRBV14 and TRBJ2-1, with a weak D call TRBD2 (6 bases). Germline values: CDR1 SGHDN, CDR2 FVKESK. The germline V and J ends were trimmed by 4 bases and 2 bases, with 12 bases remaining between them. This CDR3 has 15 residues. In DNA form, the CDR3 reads TGTGCCAGCAGCCCAAGCCGGGAGCCCTACAATGAGCAGTTCTTC. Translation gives CASSPSREPYNEQFF.

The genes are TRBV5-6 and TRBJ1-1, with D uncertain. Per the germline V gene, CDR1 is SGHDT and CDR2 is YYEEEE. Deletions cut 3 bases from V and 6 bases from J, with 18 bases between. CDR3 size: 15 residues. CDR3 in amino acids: CASSSSPGLNAEAFF. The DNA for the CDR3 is TGTGCCAGCAGCTCGTCTCCGGGTCTTAACGCTGAAGCTTTCTTT.

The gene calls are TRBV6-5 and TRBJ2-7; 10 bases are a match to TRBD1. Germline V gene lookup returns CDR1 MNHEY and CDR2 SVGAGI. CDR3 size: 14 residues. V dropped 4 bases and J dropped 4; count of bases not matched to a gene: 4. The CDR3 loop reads CASSSGTGVYEQYF. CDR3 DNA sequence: TGTGCCAGCAGTTCTGGGACAGGGGTTTACGAGCAGTACTTC.

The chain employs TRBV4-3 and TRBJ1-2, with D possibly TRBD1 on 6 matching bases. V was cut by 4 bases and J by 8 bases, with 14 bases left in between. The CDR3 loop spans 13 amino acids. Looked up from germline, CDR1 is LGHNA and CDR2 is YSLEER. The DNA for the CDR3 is TGCGCCAGCAGCCTACCCAGGGGCGGAGGCTACACCTTC. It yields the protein CASSLPRGGGYTF.

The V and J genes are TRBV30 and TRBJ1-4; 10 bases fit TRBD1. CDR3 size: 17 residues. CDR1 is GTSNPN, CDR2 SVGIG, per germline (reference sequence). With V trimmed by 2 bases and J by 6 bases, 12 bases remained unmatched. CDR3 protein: CAWSSEAAGTGDEKLFF. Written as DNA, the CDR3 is TGTGCCTGGAGTTCAGAGGCTGCCGGGACAGGGGATGAAAAACTGTTTTTT.

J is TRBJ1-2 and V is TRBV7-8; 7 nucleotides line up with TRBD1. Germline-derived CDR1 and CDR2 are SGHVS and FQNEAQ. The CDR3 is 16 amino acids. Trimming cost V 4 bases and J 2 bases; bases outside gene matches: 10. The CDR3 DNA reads TGTGCCAGCAGCTCACAGGAGGGGGCGCCCAACTATGGCTACACCTTC. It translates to CASSSQEGAPNYGYTF. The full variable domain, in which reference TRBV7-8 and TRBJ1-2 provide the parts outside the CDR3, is GAGVSQSPRYKVAKRGQDVALRCDPISGHVSLFWYQQALGQGPEFLTYFQNEAQLDKSGLPSDRFFAERPEGSVSTLKIQRTQQEDSAVYLCASSSQEGAPNYGYTFGSGTRLTVV.

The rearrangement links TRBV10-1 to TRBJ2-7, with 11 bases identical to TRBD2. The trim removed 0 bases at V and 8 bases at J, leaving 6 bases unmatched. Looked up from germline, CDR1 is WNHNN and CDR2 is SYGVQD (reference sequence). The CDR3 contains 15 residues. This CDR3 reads CASSESGTSGGKQYF. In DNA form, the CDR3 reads TGCGCCAGCAGTGAGTCGGGGACTAGCGGAGGAAAGCAGTACTTC.

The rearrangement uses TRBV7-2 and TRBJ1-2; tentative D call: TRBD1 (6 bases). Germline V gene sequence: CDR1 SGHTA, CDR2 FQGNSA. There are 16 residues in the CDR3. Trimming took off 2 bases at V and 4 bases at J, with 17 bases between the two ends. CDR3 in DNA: TGTGCCAGCAGCTTATGGGCAGGGGCGGATCTCTATGGCTACACCTTC. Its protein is CASSLWAGADLYGYTF.

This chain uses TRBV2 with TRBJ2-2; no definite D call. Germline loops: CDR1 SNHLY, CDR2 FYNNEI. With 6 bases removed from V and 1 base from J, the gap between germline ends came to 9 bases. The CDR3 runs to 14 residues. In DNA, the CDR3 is TGTGCCAGCAGCCCACTTGAGAACACCGGGGAGCTGTTTTTT. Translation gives CASSPLENTGELFF. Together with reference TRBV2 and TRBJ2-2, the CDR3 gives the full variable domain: EPEVTQTPSHQVTQMGQEVILRCVPISNHLYFYWYRQILGQKVEFLVSFYNNEISEKSEIFDDQFSVERPDGSNFTLKIRSTKLEDSAMYFCASSPLENTGELFFGEGSRLTVL.

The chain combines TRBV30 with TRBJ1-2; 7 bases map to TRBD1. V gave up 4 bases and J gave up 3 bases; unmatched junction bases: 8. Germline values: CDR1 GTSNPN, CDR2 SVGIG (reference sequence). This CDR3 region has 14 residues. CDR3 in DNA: TGTGCCTGGACCCGACAGGGCAACCACTATGGCTACACCTTC. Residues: CAWTRQGNHYGYTF.